This TCR beta chain was captured by sequencing in a study of blood T cell repertoires in COVID-19. As for the study in general: Some COVID-19 samples were acute and others convalescent; all came from the United States, Italy and Spain. From T cells, B-cell-depleted T cells, or PBMCs came the material, which was cDNA or gDNA.

Source study methods: Amplification with reference gene primers provided the estimates of nucleated cell counts. Assay: immunoSEQ multiplex PCR; the TCRdb copy retains only in-frame clones and omits some. The DNA was the basis for D and trimming; V, J and clone size are from that table. This sample has roughly 180,000 clones; around 77% occur once, and the top ten carry 15% to 20%. Trimming removed 2 bases from V and 3 bases from J, with 8 bases in between. The CDR3 loop spans 13 amino acids. The V gene's germline CDR1 is GTSNPN and CDR2 SVGIG (reference sequence). The chain couples TRBV30 to TRBJ1-5, with no clear D. Sequencing was done on a sample of peripheral blood. The origin of this receptor is a man in his sixties with active or convalescent COVID-19. Here the CDR3 DNA reads TGTGCCTGGAGTCTGGGCACCAATCAGCCCCAGCATTTT. Protein sequence: CAWSLGTNQPQHF. The variable domain in full, with the rest retrieved from reference TRBV30 and TRBJ1-5, is SQTIHQWPATLVQPVGSPLSLECTVEGTSNPNLYWYRQAAGRGLQLLFYSVGIGQISSEVPQNLSASRPQDRQFILSSKKLLLSDSGFYLCAWSLGTNQPQHFGDGTRLSIL.